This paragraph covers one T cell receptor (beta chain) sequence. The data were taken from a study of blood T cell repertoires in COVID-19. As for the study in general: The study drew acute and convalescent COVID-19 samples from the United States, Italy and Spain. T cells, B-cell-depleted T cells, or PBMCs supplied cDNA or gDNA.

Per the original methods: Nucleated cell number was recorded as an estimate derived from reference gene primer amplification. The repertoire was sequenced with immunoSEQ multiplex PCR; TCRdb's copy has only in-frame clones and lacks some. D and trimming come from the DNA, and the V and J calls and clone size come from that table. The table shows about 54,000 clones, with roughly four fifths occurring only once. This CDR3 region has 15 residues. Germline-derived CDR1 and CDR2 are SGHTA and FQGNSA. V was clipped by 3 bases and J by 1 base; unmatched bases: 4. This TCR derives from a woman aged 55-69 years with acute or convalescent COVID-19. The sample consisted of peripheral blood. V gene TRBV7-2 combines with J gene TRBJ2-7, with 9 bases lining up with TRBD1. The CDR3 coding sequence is TGTGCCAGCAGCTTTGGACAGGGGTTTTCCTACGAGCAGTACTTC. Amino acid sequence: CASSFGQGFSYEQYF.